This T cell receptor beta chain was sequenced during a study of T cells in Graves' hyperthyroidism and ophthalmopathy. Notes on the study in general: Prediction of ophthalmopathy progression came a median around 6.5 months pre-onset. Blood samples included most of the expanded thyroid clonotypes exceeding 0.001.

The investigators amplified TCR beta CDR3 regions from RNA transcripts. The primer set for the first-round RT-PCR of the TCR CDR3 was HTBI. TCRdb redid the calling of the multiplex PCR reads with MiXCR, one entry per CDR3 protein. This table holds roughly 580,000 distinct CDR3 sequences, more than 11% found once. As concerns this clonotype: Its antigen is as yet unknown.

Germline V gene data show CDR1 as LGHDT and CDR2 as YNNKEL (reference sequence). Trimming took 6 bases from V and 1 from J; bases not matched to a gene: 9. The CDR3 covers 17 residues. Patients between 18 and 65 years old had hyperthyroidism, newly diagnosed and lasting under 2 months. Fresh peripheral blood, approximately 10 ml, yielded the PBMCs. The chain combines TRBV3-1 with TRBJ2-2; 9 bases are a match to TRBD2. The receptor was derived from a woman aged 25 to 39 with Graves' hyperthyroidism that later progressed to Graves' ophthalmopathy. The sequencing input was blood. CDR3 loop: CASSSGRDFLNTGELFF. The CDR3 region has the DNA TGTGCCAGCAGTAGCGGGAGAGACTTTTTGAACACCGGGGAGCTGTTTTTT.